This T cell receptor beta chain emerged from a study of human T cells and chemical hapten exposure. Study context: Sensitizing treatment utilized 2% DPC over a 2 cm by 2 cm portion of upper inner arm skin. DPC (0.01%) was patch tested on the upper back and read at 6 days. Mostly female, the patients presented with alopecia areata, totalis or universalis. Findings and limits, study-wide: The immune response of these alopecia patients might not match healthy individuals'.

V trimming: 0 bases; J trimming: 10 bases; junction bases outside the gene matches: 10. Germline V lookup: CDR1 DFQATT, CDR2 SNEGSKA (reference sequence). CDR3 length equals 14 residues. The time point here: patch test 1, 2 weeks after DPC sensitization. Documented treatment: therapeutic diphenylcyclopropenone sensitization with weekly scalp DPC. This clonotype has just a few counts. Its antigen is unknown. MiXCR, applied by TCRdb to the RACE reads, yields one record per CDR3 protein. The data show tens of thousands of distinct CDR3 sequences, about 10% seen once. This TCR came from a man aged 35-49 years with alopecia areata. Some clones in this sample may be carry-over from other donors' samples. This rearrangement joins TRBV20-1 to TRBJ2-7; TRBD2 agrees at 9 bases. The sequencing here drew on whole blood, taken in connection with sensitization to the hapten diphenylcyclopropenone (DPC). The CDR3: CSARDPTSGRTQYF. In DNA form, the CDR3 reads TGCAGTGCTAGAGATCCCACTAGCGGGCGAACACAGTACTTC.